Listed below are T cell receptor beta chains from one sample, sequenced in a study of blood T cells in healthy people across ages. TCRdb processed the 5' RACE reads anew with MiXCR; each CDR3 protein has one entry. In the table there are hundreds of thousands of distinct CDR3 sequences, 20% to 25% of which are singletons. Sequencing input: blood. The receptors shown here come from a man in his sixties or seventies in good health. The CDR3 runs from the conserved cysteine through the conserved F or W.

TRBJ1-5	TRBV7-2	CASSESRVGQPQHF
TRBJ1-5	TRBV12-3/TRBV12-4	CASTFSTGPNQPQHF
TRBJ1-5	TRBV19	CASSIASDNQPQHF
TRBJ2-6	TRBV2	CASDPGQRSGANVLTF
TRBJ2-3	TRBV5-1	CASSPDRGKTDTQYF
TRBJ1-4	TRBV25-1	CASSESAPGQANEKLFF
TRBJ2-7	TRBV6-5	CASSSGRPGGEQYF
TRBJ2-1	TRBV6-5	CASSSPGGPTLNEQFF
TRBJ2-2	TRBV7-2	CASSLSGRGTGELFF
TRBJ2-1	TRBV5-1	CASSQDLADYNEQFF
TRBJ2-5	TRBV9	CASSVEGLATQETQYF
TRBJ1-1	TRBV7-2	CASSFRGGYTEAFF
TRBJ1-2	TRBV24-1	CATSGTGFGYTF
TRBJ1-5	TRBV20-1	CSAGGQGASQPQHF
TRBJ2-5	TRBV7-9	CASSALTGRRETQYF
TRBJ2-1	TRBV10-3	CAISLDRVNEQFF
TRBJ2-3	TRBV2	CASKGLAGARGTSTDTQYF
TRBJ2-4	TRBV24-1	CATSDSGLKNIQYF
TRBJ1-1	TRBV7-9	CASSLEGGTTEAFF
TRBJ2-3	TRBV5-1	CASSLGTRVVGTDTQYF
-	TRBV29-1	CSVPGRFGEQYF
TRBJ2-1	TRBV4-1	CASSHLWGVGNEQFF
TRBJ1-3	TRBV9	CASSSGGGLSGNTIYF
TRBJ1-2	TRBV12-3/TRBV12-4	CASSFDRAMWGYTF
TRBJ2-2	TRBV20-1	CSARDGPINTGELFF
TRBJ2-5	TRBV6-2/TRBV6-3	CASSNRDSGEQYF
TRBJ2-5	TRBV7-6	CASSLVAAWETQYF
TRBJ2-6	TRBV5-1	CASSWTGPISGANVLTF
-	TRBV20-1	CSEESGLAGRHEQFF
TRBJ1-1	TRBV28	CASTQRFFGDGAFF
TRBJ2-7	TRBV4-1	CASSPGGLKWDYEQYF
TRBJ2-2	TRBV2	CASRALAVNTGELFF
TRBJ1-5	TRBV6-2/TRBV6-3	CASSYGGTATQPQHF
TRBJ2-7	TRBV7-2	CASTGTGITYEQYF
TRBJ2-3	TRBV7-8	CASSLSAGLARDTQYF
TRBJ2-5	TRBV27	CASRQNRDRGFETQYF
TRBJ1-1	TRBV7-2	CASSLAPRGGEAFF
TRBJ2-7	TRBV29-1	CSVGWGRLHEQYF
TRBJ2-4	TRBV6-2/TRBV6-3	CASRATGIGNIQYF
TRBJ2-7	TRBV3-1	CASSHGIYEQYF
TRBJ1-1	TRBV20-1	CSATDRGRNFVNTEAFF
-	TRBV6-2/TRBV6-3	CASSREGTPQETQFF
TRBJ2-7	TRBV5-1	CASSSTGGSNTLEQYF
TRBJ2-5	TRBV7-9	CASSLEEGPQRQYF
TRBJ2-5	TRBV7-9	CASSPTGTGPGKTQYF
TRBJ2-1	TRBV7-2	CASSFRSGGRNEQFF
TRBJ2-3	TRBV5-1	CASRPVGGSSTDTQYF